Below are 4 T cell receptor beta chains sequenced from a single sample in a study of blood T cell repertoires in COVID-19. Using immunoSEQ multiplex PCR, the repertoire was profiled, and TCRdb retains in-frame clones only, with some absent. The sample lists about 210,000 clones; about 88% were seen once. Material: peripheral blood. These receptors were taken from a man aged 40-50 years with acute or convalescent COVID-19.

The V and J genes are TRBV19 and TRBJ2-6; 11 positions match TRBD1. The V and J ends lost 5 bases and 0 bases, in that order; junction bases with no gene match: 9. The CDR3 loop spans 19 amino acids. In germline, CDR1 is LNHDA, CDR2 SQIVND (reference sequence). Written as DNA, the CDR3 is TGTGCCAGTAGTGTGTGGACAGGGGGCCACTTCTCTGGGGCCAACGTCCTGACTTTC. Its protein is CASSVWTGGHFSGANVLTF.

This clone was recorded only once. The rearrangement links TRBV24-1 to TRBJ1-1; D perhaps matches TRBD1 (5 bases). Per the germline V gene, CDR1 is KGHDR and CDR2 is SFDVKD. Trimming stripped 6 bases from V and 3 bases from J, with 13 bases between. The CDR3 covers 14 residues. The CDR3 bases are TGTGCCACCAGTCTTGGAGGGGAGGACACTGAAGCTTTCTTT. Its protein product is CATSLGGEDTEAFF.

V is TRBV15 and J is TRBJ2-7, with 12 bases matching TRBD1. Germline V gene sequence: CDR1 LNHNV, CDR2 YYDKDF (reference sequence). The CDR3 is made up of 16 amino acids. V trimming: 0 bases; J trimming: 1 base; junction bases outside the gene matches: 1. The CDR3 spells CATSREGQGASYEQYF. CDR3 DNA: TGTGCCACCAGCAGAGAGGGACAGGGGGCTTCCTACGAGCAGTACTTC.

The gene calls are TRBV6-5 and TRBJ2-3; maybe TRBD2 (5 bases). Trimming removed 7 bases from V and 1 base from J, with 15 bases in between. CDR1 MNHEY and CDR2 SVGAGI come from the germline V gene. The CDR3 consists of 15 residues. This CDR3 is CASIPGPRGTDTQYF. The CDR3 region has the DNA TGTGCCAGCATCCCCGGGCCGAGGGGCACAGATACGCAGTATTTT.